These T cell receptor beta chains were read from a single sample in a study of vaccination effects on CD4 cells after COVID-19. Their antigen targets remain unknown. This table comes from immunoSEQ multiplex PCR, and its TCRdb copy is limited to in-frame clones, with some not included. The sample yields approximately 11,000 clones, 65% to 75% seen once. Sample: CD4+ T cells from PBMCs cultured with HCoV-229E spike peptides, taken before COVID-19 vaccination. The receptor set was obtained from a human donor who received a COVID-19 vaccine. Both conserved end residues are part of each CDR3. D genes are given only for firm matches. The size of a clone is reported for some rows only, either as once, few or many, or as a class for expanded clones.

V gene	D gene	clone size	J gene	CDR3 protein	CDR3 DNA
TRBV5-1	NA	NA	TRBJ2-5	CASSFIGQETQYF	TGCGCCAGCAGCTTTATCGGGCAAGAGACCCAGTACTTC
TRBV5-1	TRBD2	NA	TRBJ2-1	CASSPNLREGPNEQFF	TGCGCCAGCAGCCCGAACTTGCGGGAGGGCCCCAATGAGCAGTTCTTC
TRBV5-1	TRBD2	NA	TRBJ2-7	CASSLVPLRGLAGGLGSYEQYF	TGCGCCAGCAGCTTGGTCCCCTTGCGGGGACTAGCGGGAGGGTTAGGCTCCTACGAGCAGTACTTC
TRBV20-1	NA	NA	TRBJ2-2	CSASSGAGELFF	TGCAGTGCTAGTTCGGGAGCCGGGGAGCTGTTTTTT
TRBV2	TRBD1	NA	TRBJ1-4	CASTRGQGEKLFF	TGTGCCAGCACCAGAGGACAGGGGGAAAAACTGTTTTTT
TRBV25-1	NA	NA	TRBJ1-1	CASSPQGGSPEAFF	TGTGCCAGCAGTCCACAGGGAGGAAGCCCTGAAGCTTTCTTT
TRBV12-3/TRBV12-4	NA	NA	TRBJ1-6	CASSAPYNSPLHF	TGTGCCAGCAGTGCCCCTTATAATTCACCCCTCCACTTT
TRBV5-1	NA	NA	TRBJ1-6	CASSPTGAVSPLHF	TGCGCCAGCAGCCCCACGGGGGCCGTGTCACCCCTCCACTTT
TRBV2	NA	NA	TRBJ2-7	CASSGAYEQYF	TGTGCCAGCAGTGGTGCCTACGAGCAGTACTTC
TRBV5-1	NA	NA	TRBJ2-1	CASSLDLLAREQFF	TGCGCCAGCAGCCTTGACCTACTAGCTCGTGAGCAGTTCTTC
TRBV5-8	NA	NA	TRBJ2-3	CASSLGTTTTSTDTQYF	TGTGCCAGCAGCTTGGGGACTACAACCACTAGCACAGATACGCAGTATTTT
TRBV10-3	TRBD2	NA	TRBJ2-3	CAIRTSGGADTQYF	TGTGCCATCAGAACTAGCGGGGGGGCCGATACGCAGTATTTT
TRBV30	NA	NA	TRBJ1-1	CAWSVSANTEAFF	TGTGCCTGGAGTGTATCTGCGAACACTGAAGCTTTCTTT
TRBV7-9	TRBD2	NA	TRBJ2-5	CASSVWTGGRGRETQYF	TGTGCCAGCAGCGTCTGGACGGGCGGGAGAGGACGAGAGACCCAGTACTTC
TRBV5-4	NA	once	TRBJ2-1	CASSSDFYNEQFF	TGTGCCAGCAGCTCCGACTTCTACAATGAGCAGTTCTTC
TRBV4-2	TRBD1	few	TRBJ1-3	CASSRTGGSGNTIYF	TGTGCCAGCAGCCGAACAGGGGGCTCTGGAAACACCATATATTTT
TRBV5-1	NA	once	TRBJ1-5	CASAAGGADQPQHF	TGCGCCAGCGCCGCCGGGGGGGCAGATCAGCCCCAGCATTTT
TRBV3-1/TRBV3-2	NA	NA	TRBJ1-2	CASSHLPGEGYTF	TGTGCCAGCAGCCACCTTCCAGGGGAAGGCTACACCTTC
TRBV29-1	NA	few	TRBJ1-1	CSVVAIVDTEAFF	TGCAGCGTTGTCGCAATAGTGGACACTGAAGCTTTCTTT
TRBV25-1	NA	NA	TRBJ1-2	CASSELGGPDYGYTF	TGTGCCAGCAGTGAATTGGGGGGTCCCGACTATGGCTACACCTTC
TRBV5-1	NA	NA	TRBJ1-4	CASSLEGSVKLFF	TGCGCCAGCAGCCTTGAGGGGTCAGTTAAACTGTTTTTT
TRBV18	NA	once	TRBJ2-3	CASCPRSGTDTQYF	TGTGCCAGCTGCCCGAGGAGCGGCACAGATACGCAGTATTTT
TRBV28	NA	NA	TRBJ1-3	CASRNGVSSGNTIYF	TGTGCCAGCAGAAATGGGGTATCCTCTGGAAACACCATATATTTT
TRBV19	TRBD1	NA	TRBJ2-4	CASSIEGSDRGLLAKNIQYF	TGTGCCAGTAGTATTGAGGGATCGGACAGGGGGCTCTTGGCCAAAAACATTCAGTACTTC
TRBV9	TRBD2	NA	TRBJ2-1	CASTPGGTSGGYNEQFF	TGTGCCAGCACCCCCGGAGGGACTAGCGGGGGTTACAATGAGCAGTTCTTC
TRBV11-1	NA	NA	TRBJ2-1	CASSLARAAGGDEQFF	TGTGCCAGCAGCTTAGCTAGGGCCGCCGGAGGGGATGAGCAGTTCTTC
TRBV5-1	TRBD1	NA	TRBJ2-7	CASSLLAGQGSYEQYF	TGCGCCAGCAGCTTGTTGGCGGGACAGGGTTCCTACGAGCAGTACTTC
TRBV14	NA	few	TRBJ2-2	CASTNINTGELFF	TGTGCCAGCACAAATATAAACACCGGGGAGCTGTTTTTT
TRBV9	NA	NA	TRBJ1-2	CASSVDGGPYYGYTF	TGTGCCAGCAGCGTAGATGGAGGGCCCTACTATGGCTACACCTTC
TRBV19	NA	NA	TRBJ2-2	CASSARNTGELFF	TGTGCCAGTAGTGCAAGAAACACCGGGGAGCTGTTTTTT
TRBV6-4	NA	NA	TRBJ1-1	CASSDCVIQRTNTEAFF	TGTGCCAGCAGTGACTGCGTTATTCAGCGAACCAACACTGAAGCTTTCTTT
TRBV3-1/TRBV3-2	NA	few	TRBJ1-6	CASSQTENSPLHF	TGTGCCAGCAGTCAGACAGAGAATTCACCCCTCCACTTT
TRBV6-2/TRBV6-3	NA	NA	TRBJ1-2	CASSYMGGYTF	TGTGCCAGCAGTTATATGGGTGGCTACACCTTC
TRBV5-1	TRBD1	NA	TRBJ1-4	CASSPYTGTGNEKLFF	TGCGCCAGCAGCCCTTATACCGGGACAGGTAATGAAAAACTGTTTTTT
TRBV10-3	TRBD2	NA	TRBJ2-1	CAISESTSGSNEQFF	TGTGCCATCAGTGAGTCAACTAGCGGGAGCAATGAGCAGTTCTTC
TRBV6-7	NA	few	TRBJ1-2	CAAGDDYGYTF	TGTGCCGCGGGGGACGACTATGGCTACACCTTC
TRBV9	NA	NA	TRBJ1-2	CASSVTPDSDYGYTF	TGTGCCAGCAGCGTAACCCCGGACAGCGATTATGGCTACACCTTC
TRBV13	NA	NA	TRBJ2-2	CASSLQGTGELFF	TGTGCCAGCAGCTTACAGGGCACCGGGGAGCTGTTTTTT
TRBV3-1/TRBV3-2	TRBD1	NA	TRBJ1-2	CASSPRQGVKYGYTF	TGTGCCAGCAGCCCCCGACAGGGTGTTAAGTATGGCTACACCTTC
TRBV18	TRBD1	NA	TRBJ1-1	CASSPGQGKTEAFF	TGTGCCAGCTCACCAGGACAGGGTAAGACTGAAGCTTTCTTT
TRBV3-1/TRBV3-2	TRBD1	NA	TRBJ1-5	CASSQDMTGGRGQPQHF	TGTGCCAGCAGCCAAGATATGACAGGGGGTAGGGGTCAGCCCCAGCATTTT
TRBV19	TRBD1	NA	TRBJ1-2	CASLTGTGTPNYGYTF	TGTGCCAGCCTAACCGGGACAGGGACTCCTAACTATGGCTACACCTTC
TRBV10-3	NA	NA	TRBJ2-7	CAISDSSHSYEQYF	TGTGCCATCAGTGATAGTTCCCACTCCTACGAGCAGTACTTC
TRBV11-2	NA	NA	TRBJ1-6	CASSLGTDRRFPLHF	TGTGCCAGCAGCTTAGGGACAGACCGCCGGTTCCCCCTCCACTTT
TRBV21-1	NA	NA	TRBJ2-3	CASLEAGTGGTDTQYF	TGTGCCAGCCTCGAAGCGGGGACAGGGGGAACAGATACGCAGTATTTT
TRBV25-1	NA	NA	TRBJ2-1	CASSALARTPYNEQFF	TGTGCCAGCAGTGCCCTAGCGCGAACACCCTACAATGAGCAGTTCTTC
TRBV5-4	NA	NA	TRBJ2-1	CASSSPLEGGYNEQFF	TGTGCCAGCAGCTCACCTTTGGAGGGAGGCTACAATGAGCAGTTCTTC
TRBV5-1	NA	NA	TRBJ2-7	CASSLTDSSSYEQYF	TGCGCCAGCAGCTTGACAGATTCCAGCTCCTACGAGCAGTACTTC
TRBV3-1/TRBV3-2	TRBD1	NA	TRBJ1-2	CASSRRTGGDYGYTF	TGTGCCAGCAGCAGACGGACAGGTGGGGACTATGGCTACACCTTC
TRBV6-6	NA	NA	TRBJ2-3	CASSYSGRGDTQYF	TGTGCCAGCAGTTACTCAGGGAGAGGGGATACGCAGTATTTT
TRBV25-1	NA	NA	TRBJ2-3	CASSVGDTQYF	TGTGCCAGCAGTGTAGGGGATACGCAGTATTTT
TRBV12-2	NA	NA	TRBJ2-3	CASRLGLTGTDTQYF	TGTGCAAGTCGCCTAGGATTGACAGGGACAGATACGCAGTATTTT